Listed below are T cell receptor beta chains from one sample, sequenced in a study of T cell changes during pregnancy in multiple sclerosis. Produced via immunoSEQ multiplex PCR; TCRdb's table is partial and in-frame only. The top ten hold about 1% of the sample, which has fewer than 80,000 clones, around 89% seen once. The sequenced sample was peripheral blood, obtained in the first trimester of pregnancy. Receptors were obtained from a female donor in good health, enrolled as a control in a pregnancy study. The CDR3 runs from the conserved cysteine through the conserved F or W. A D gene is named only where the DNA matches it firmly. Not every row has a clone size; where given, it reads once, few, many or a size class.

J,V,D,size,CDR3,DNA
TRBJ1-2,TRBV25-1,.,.,CASSEQTGYDGYTF,TGTGCCAGCAGTGAACAAACAGGGTACGATGGCTACACCTTC
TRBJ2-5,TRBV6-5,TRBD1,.,CASRMTGGLETQYF,TGTGCCAGCAGAATGACAGGGGGCCTGGAGACCCAGTACTTC
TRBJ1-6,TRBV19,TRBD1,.,CATRGQGHSPLHF,TGTGCCACTAGGGGACAGGGTCATTCACCCCTCCACTTT
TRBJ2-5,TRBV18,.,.,CASSTVTQETQYF,TGTGCCAGCTCTACAGTAACTCAAGAGACCCAGTACTTC
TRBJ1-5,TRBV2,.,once,CASSETEIGNQPQHF,TGTGCCAGCAGCGAAACGGAGATCGGGAATCAGCCCCAGCATTTT
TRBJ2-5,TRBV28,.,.,CASSSSGRGTQYF,TGTGCCAGCAGTTCCTCAGGGCGAGGGACCCAGTACTTC
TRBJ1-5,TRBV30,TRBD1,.,CAWSIQGVQPQHF,TGTGCCTGGAGTATTCAGGGGGTTCAGCCCCAGCATTTT
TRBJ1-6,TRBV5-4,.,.,CASSLGGSYNSPLHF,TGTGCCAGCAGCTTAGGGGGCTCCTATAATTCACCCCTCCACTTT
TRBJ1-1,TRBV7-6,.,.,CASSLYGGEAFF,TGTGCCAGCAGCTTATACGGGGGTGAAGCTTTCTTT
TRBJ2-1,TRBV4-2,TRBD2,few,CASRLSGRTSYNEQFF,TGTGCCAGCAGACTCTCAGGACGGACTAGTTACAATGAGCAGTTCTTC
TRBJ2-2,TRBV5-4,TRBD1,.,CASSLTGGGPGELFF,TGTGCCAGCAGCTTAACAGGGGGCGGTCCCGGGGAGCTGTTTTTT
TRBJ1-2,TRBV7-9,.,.,CASSTRVVDGYTF,TGTGCCAGCAGCACCAGGGTTGTGGATGGCTACACCTTC
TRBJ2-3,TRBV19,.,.,CASSTRGGTDTQYF,TGTGCCAGTAGTACCAGGGGAGGCACAGATACGCAGTATTTT
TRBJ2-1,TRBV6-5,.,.,CASSDWAPSYNEQFF,TGTGCCAGCAGCGATTGGGCACCTTCCTACAATGAGCAGTTCTTC
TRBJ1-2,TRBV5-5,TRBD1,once,CASSVTDRGYGYTF,TGTGCCAGCAGCGTAACGGACAGGGGGTATGGCTACACCTTC
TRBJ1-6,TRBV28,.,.,CAGGGVSVYNSPLHF,TGTGCCGGGGGAGGGGTCTCCGTCTATAATTCACCCCTCCACTTT
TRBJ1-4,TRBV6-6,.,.,CASSYRGAGDEKLFF,TGTGCCAGCAGTTACCGCGGAGCAGGGGATGAAAAACTGTTTTTT
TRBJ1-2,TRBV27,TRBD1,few,CASSLQGGNYGYTF,TGTGCCAGCAGCCTACAGGGGGGAAACTATGGCTACACCTTC
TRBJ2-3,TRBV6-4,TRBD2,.,CASSTSGTDTQYF,TGTGCCAGCAGTACTAGCGGGACAGATACGCAGTATTTT
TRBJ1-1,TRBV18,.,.,CATQGGGPNTEAFF,TGTGCCACTCAAGGCGGGGGCCCGAACACTGAAGCTTTCTTT
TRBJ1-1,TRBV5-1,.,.,CASSYLGPGTEAFF,TGCGCCAGCAGCTACCTGGGCCCTGGCACTGAAGCTTTCTTT
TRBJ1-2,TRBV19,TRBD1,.,CASSNGDRGGYTF,TGTGCCAGTAGTAACGGGGACAGAGGCGGCTACACCTTC
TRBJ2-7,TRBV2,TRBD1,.,CASSSQGQGAYEQYF,TGTGCCAGCAGTTCCCAGGGACAGGGGGCCTACGAGCAGTACTTC
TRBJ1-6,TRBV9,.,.,CASSEKQGESPLHF,TGTGCCAGCAGCGAGAAACAGGGTGAGTCACCCCTCCACTTT
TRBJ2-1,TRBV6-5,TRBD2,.,CATRGGTTIYNEQFF,TGTGCCACCCGGGGGGGTACAACTATATACAATGAGCAGTTCTTC
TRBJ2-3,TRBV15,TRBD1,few,CATSRGTGKADTQYF,TGTGCCACCAGCAGAGGGACAGGGAAAGCAGATACGCAGTATTTT
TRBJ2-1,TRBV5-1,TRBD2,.,CASSPLAGVYNEQFF,TGCGCCAGCAGCCCTCTAGCGGGAGTTTACAATGAGCAGTTCTTC
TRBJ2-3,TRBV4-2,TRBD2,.,CASSQDRTSGVNTQYF,TGTGCCAGCAGCCAAGATAGGACTAGCGGGGTAAATACGCAGTATTTT
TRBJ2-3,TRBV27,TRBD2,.,CASTGGTYTDTQYF,TGTGCCAGCACCGGGGGGACCTACACAGATACGCAGTATTTT
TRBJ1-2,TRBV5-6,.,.,CASSEGQRYGYTF,TGTGCCAGCAGCGAAGGACAGCGCTATGGCTACACCTTC
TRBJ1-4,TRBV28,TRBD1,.,CASSQSGQGALREKLFF,TGTGCCAGCAGTCAATCCGGACAGGGGGCGTTACGTGAAAAACTGTTTTTT
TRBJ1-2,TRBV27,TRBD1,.,CASSTRDRRYTF,TGTGCCAGCAGTACTCGGGACAGAAGGTACACCTTC
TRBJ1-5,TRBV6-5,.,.,CASSPDNPSNQPQHF,TGTGCCAGCAGTCCCGACAACCCCAGCAATCAGCCCCAGCATTTT
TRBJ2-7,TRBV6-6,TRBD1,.,CASIKLQGVLYEQYF,TGTGCCAGCATTAAACTCCAGGGGGTTCTCTACGAGCAGTACTTC
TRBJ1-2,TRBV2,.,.,CASSEQGYYGYTF,TGTGCCAGCAGTGAACAGGGATACTATGGCTACACCTTC
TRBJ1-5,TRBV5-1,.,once,CASSLEGQSNQPQHF,TGCGCCAGCAGCTTGGAAGGACAGAGCAATCAGCCCCAGCATTTT
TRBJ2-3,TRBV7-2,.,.,CASSPRVAGFTDTQYF,TGTGCCAGCAGCCCTAGAGTTGCGGGGTTCACAGATACGCAGTATTTT
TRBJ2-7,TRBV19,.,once,CASSMGARGYEQYF,TGTGCCAGTAGTATGGGCGCTCGGGGCTACGAGCAGTACTTC
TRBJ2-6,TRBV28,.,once,CASGTGSSGANVLTF,TGTGCCAGCGGTACAGGGAGCTCTGGGGCCAACGTCCTGACTTTC
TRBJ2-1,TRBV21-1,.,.,CASSAIGGGSDNEQFF,TGTGCCAGCAGCGCTATAGGGGGAGGGTCCGACAATGAGCAGTTCTTC
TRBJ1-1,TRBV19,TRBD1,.,CASSIGRTGGVNTEAFF,TGTGCCAGTAGTATTGGGAGGACAGGGGGGGTGAACACTGAAGCTTTCTTT
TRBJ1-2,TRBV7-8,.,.,CASSLAGQRYGYTF,TGTGCCAGCAGCTTAGCTGGACAGAGATATGGCTACACCTTC
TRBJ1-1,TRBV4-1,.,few,CASSQVRNTEAFF,TGCGCCAGCAGCCAGGTCAGAAACACTGAAGCTTTCTTT
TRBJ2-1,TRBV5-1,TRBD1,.,CASRGTGDINEQFF,TGCGCCAGCAGAGGGACAGGGGACATCAATGAGCAGTTCTTC
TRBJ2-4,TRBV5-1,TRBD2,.,CASSFGASGGPLAKNIQYF,TGCGCCAGCAGCTTCGGGGCTAGCGGGGGGCCCCTAGCCAAAAACATTCAGTACTTC
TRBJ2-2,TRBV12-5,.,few,CASEAGTNTGELFF,TGTGCTAGTGAGGCAGGGACGAACACCGGGGAGCTGTTTTTT
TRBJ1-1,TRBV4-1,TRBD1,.,CASSQIKQGGQAEAFF,TGCGCCAGCAGCCAGATAAAACAGGGGGGACAGGCTGAAGCTTTCTTT
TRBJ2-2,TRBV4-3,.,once,CASSPHDREADTGELFF,TGCGCCAGCAGCCCCCACGACAGGGAGGCGGACACCGGGGAGCTGTTTTTT
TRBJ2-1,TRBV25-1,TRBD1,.,CASTGTGDYNEQFF,TGTGCCAGCACCGGGACAGGAGACTACAATGAGCAGTTCTTC